This is a list of T cell receptor beta chains from one sample in a study of cytomegalovirus exposure and HLA in healthy donors. The repertoire was sequenced with immunoSEQ multiplex PCR; TCRdb's copy has only in-frame clones and lacks some. The table records approximately 76,000 clones, around 70% of them present only once. Sample: PBMCs. The receptors shown here come from a woman in her forties in good health and CMV-seropositive. The CDR3 runs from the conserved cysteine through the conserved F or W. The D gene is left open where the match is weak.

TRBV27	TRBD1	CASSLYSDREKLFF
TRBV6-1	TRBD1	CASSVARGPTTAQHF
TRBV5-4	TRBD2	CASSPGLADYEQYF
TRBV7-8	NA	CASSPAAGREKLFF
TRBV2	NA	CASRVQGQITEAFF
TRBV7-2	TRBD2	CASSRKRGGGTDTQYF
TRBV13	TRBD2	CASSTGGEYNEQFF
TRBV18	NA	CASSPTGSGANVLTF
TRBV7-9	TRBD1	CASSRPGQRGYTF
TRBV4-1	NA	CASSQDLERFTDTQYF
TRBV7-9	TRBD1	CASSFRRGNQPQHF
TRBV2	NA	CASIASAVAGEAFF
TRBV7-9	NA	CASSVPDGGWSSYEQYF